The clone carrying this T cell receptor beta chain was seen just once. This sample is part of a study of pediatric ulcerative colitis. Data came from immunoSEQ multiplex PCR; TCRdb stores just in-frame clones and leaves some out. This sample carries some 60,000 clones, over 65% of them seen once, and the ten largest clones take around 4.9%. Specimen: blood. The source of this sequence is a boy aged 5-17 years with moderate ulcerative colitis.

The CDR3 DNA reads as TGTGCCAGCGGGCTAGCGGGGGGCGGTAGCACAGATACGCAGTATTTT. It encodes CASGLAGGGSTDTQYF. This chain links TRBV27 with TRBJ2-3, with 11 bases aligning to TRBD2. Looked up from germline, CDR1 is MNHEY and CDR2 is SMNVEV (reference sequence). With V trimmed by 8 bases and J by 0 bases, 7 bases remained unmatched. This CDR3 has 16 residues.